This T cell receptor beta chain is drawn from a study of blood T cell repertoires in COVID-19. The junction had 8 bases not matched to a gene; V was cut back by 8 bases and J by 0 bases. The CDR3 sequence is 16 residues long. CDR1 is SEHNR and CDR2 is FQNEAQ in the germline V gene (reference sequence). Assay used: immunoSEQ multiplex PCR; TCRdb lists only in-frame clones, some missing. The profile shows 65,000 to 90,000 clones, approximately 86% of them singletons. Enrolled during active infection, Seattle patients were then followed longitudinally. This clone was detected a few times. The rearrangement joins TRBV7-9 to TRBJ1-2; 11 positions agree with TRBD1. The sequence derives from a man aged 80 or over with COVID-19, enrolled during active disease. The sequenced sample consisted of peripheral blood. Written as DNA, the CDR3 is TGTGCCAGCTATATGGACAGGGGGCCTGCTAACTATGGCTACACCTTC. Protein product: CASYMDRGPANYGYTF.